The present entry profiles one T cell receptor (beta chain) with its context. As yet, its antigen is unknown. Generated by immunoSEQ multiplex PCR, the TCRdb table keeps only in-frame clones and is missing some. There are almost 20,000 clones in the sample; around nine tenths occur only once, and over 8% lies in the top ten. The data were taken from a study of graft-versus-host responses after intestinal transplantation. At the level of the study: All recipients got anti-thymocyte globulin induction, then tacrolimus and steroids for about 3 years.

Deletions cut 4 bases from V and 0 bases from J, with 14 bases between. Germline values: CDR1 SGHDT, CDR2 YYEEEE. This CDR3 comprises 16 residues. Overall study results and limits: Recipient marrow contained GvH clones, some of which appeared first in ileum or blood. High graft-versus-host to host-versus-graft clonal ratios were seen in allografts of patients with graft-donor T cell macrochimerism.

The chain has TRBV5-6 and TRBJ1-3; D is undetermined. The TCR comes from a human patient who received an intestinal transplant, so some T cells may come from the graft donor. The specimen was PBMCs, collected more than 220 days after intestinal transplant. The CDR3 loop is CASSPLRKGSGNTIYF. DNA for the CDR3: TGTGCCAGCAGCCCCCTAAGGAAGGGCTCTGGAAACACCATATATTTT.